Listed here are 10 T cell receptor beta chains from one sample, sequenced in a study of monozygotic twins with inflammatory bowel disease. TCRdb re-called the 5' RACE reads, yielding one record per CDR3 amino acid sequence without DNA. Recorded for this sample: some 200,000 distinct CDR3 sequences. The sample comprised blood. These receptors were taken from a human donor with ulcerative colitis or Crohn's disease, or a healthy co-twin of an affected twin (not recorded which).

This sequence joins TRBV11-2 and TRBJ2-7; absent DNA, TCRdb's TRBD2 call cannot be checked. The length of the CDR3 is 14 residues. Germline CDR1 is SGHAT and CDR2 is FQNNGV. CDR3 amino acids: CASSRGGVRDEQYF.

This rearrangement joins TRBV7-6 to TRBJ2-7; the D gene TCRdb calls, TRBD1, cannot be checked with no DNA. The CDR3 loop spans 15 amino acids. Germline V CDR1 and CDR2: SGHVS, FNYEAQ. The CDR3 loop is CASSLSTGTTYEQYF.

V and J are TRBV18 and TRBJ2-5; TCRdb gives TRBD2 as the D gene, but with no DNA this cannot be confirmed. The CDR3 spans 14 residues. Germline CDR1 reads KGHSH; CDR2 reads LQKENI. The CDR3 protein is CASSPPARRETQYF. The full variable domain, with the rest looked up from reference TRBV18 and TRBJ2-5, is NAGVMQNPRHLVRRRGQEARLRCSPMKGHSHVYWYRQLPEEGLKFMVYLQKENIIDESGMPKERFSAEFPKEGPSILRIQQVVRGDSAAYFCASSPPARRETQYFGPGTRLLVL.

The chain uses TRBV7-6 and TRBJ1-1; the D gene TCRdb calls, TRBD1, cannot be checked with no DNA. This CDR3 region has 16 residues. Per germline, CDR1 SGHVS and CDR2 FNYEAQ. The CDR3 spells CASSKDGTAPNTEAFF.

CDR3 sequence: CASTQPGQGDGYTF. The rearrangement links TRBV6-2 or TRBV6-3 to TRBJ1-2; TCRdb outputs TRBD1, but without DNA this stays unchecked. CDR1 is MNHEY, CDR2 SVGEGT, per germline. This CDR3 is built from 14 residues.

The chain combines TRBV20-1 with TRBJ2-7; TCRdb's assignment of TRBD1 cannot be checked, as there is no DNA. This CDR3 has 11 residues. Germline CDR1 reads DFQATT; CDR2 reads SNEGSKA (reference sequence). The CDR3 sequence is CSAPWQGEQYF.

This chain uses TRBV5-1 with TRBJ1-6; the TRBD1 assignment by TCRdb is unverifiable without DNA. Germline V lookup: CDR1 SGHRS, CDR2 YFSETQ. This CDR3 has 16 amino acids. Here the CDR3 reads CASSLTLGQGFSPLHF.

The V gene is TRBV6-1, the J gene TRBJ1-1. This CDR3 region has 14 residues. The V gene's germline CDR1 is MNHNS and CDR2 SASEGT. The CDR3 spells CASSLINENTEAFF.

CDR3 sequence reads: CASSFLLTSLAADTQYF. The chain links TRBV7-8 to TRBJ2-3; there is no DNA to check the TCRdb D call of TRBD2. Germline-derived CDR1 and CDR2 are SGHVS and FQNEAQ. The CDR3 covers 17 residues.

This chain joins TRBV4-2 and TRBJ1-5; lacking DNA, the TRBD1 call made by TCRdb goes unchecked. CDR3 length: 18 residues. The V gene's germline CDR1 is LGHNA and CDR2 YNFKEQ. The chain's CDR3 is CASRSGTGGVGGNQPQHF.